This T cell receptor (beta chain) is from a study of tumor and adjacent non-tumor tissue in lung cancer (dated 2018 in TCRdb). About the full investigation: By cancer type, the cohort comprised eleven to twelve adenocarcinoma patients, 2 squamous cell carcinoma patients and 1 small cell lung cancer patient. For each patient, one tumor sample and one normal lung sample were taken, giving some 33 paired specimens that underwent TCRbeta CDR3 sequencing. Ages among the 15 or so patients ranged from about 30 to 85 years, there were ten or so men and 5 women, and disease was at TNM stage I to III. Bulk TCRbeta repertoires were compared between lung tumor tissue and matched distant non-tumor lung tissue obtained from about 16 lung cancer patients. Sequencing produced about 120,000,000 productive TCRbeta reads in total, an average of about 4 million reads per sample. General conclusions and limits of the study: TCR diversity was significantly higher in younger patients, and greater tumor TCR diversity was associated with shorter overall survival and shorter disease-free survival. The methods do not name the sequencing platform or mention unique molecular identifiers. Only about 15 patients were in the cohort, and the authors stated that larger samples and more detailed clinical data are needed. Tumor tissue showed significantly greater TCR diversity (inverse Simpson) than normal lung tissue (about 410 vs 180, P = 0.0075, Mann-Whitney U test). Because peripheral blood was not sequenced, the blood TCRbeta repertoires of the lung cancer patients in the study went unexamined. A significantly larger cumulative share of the repertoire was made up by the top 100 clones in normal lung than in tumor tissue.

This clonotype turned up a few times. The specificity of this receptor is unknown. No qualities accompany the bases; no much larger clone lies one base away. Library preparation was by multiplex PCR. Instrument on record: Illumina HiSeq 2500. TCRbeta libraries were constructed through three rounds of nested PCR with primers (Table S4) according to protocols adapted from ARM-PCR. Before sequencing, PCR products of 200-500 bp were excised from the gel and purified with the QIAquick gel extraction kit. Turning to the authors' computational methods: Trimmomatic was used to clean the reads, FLASH merged the cleaned reads into complete CDR3 sequences, and MiTCR assigned the sequences to V(D)J germline segments. VDJtools was used to compute clonal diversity as the inverse Simpson's index. Productive reads were defined as in-frame sequences without a premature stop codon. TCRdb applied fastp at Q25 and MiXCR to the public reads, then kept only in-frame beta chains. One record per CDR3 amino acid sequence lists the most common genes and DNA. For this entry, the V and J calls and clone size follow TCRdb and not the study's own pipeline. The sample table contains over 100,000 distinct CDR3 sequences; only one count was recorded for 60% to 80% of them. The top ten clones comprise around 20% of the sample.

RNA was isolated from bulk unsorted tissue, and RNA quality was assessed with a NanoDrop ND-1000 and an Agilent 2100. Normal lung samples were distant non-tumor tissue taken more than 3 cm from the tumor edge. The donors were newly diagnosed lung cancer patients admitted for thoracic surgery in China from August to November 2014 who had not received prior chemotherapy. Patients with previous radiotherapy or chemotherapy, or with another concurrent cancer, were excluded from the study. Pieces of surgical tissue measuring about 1-2 cm3 were kept in RNAlater solution and stored at -80 degrees C until use. After removal of 6 bases from V and 3 bases from J, the junction retains 9 bases not matched to a gene. The CDR3 has 15 amino acids, counting the end cysteine and phenylalanine. Just the 45-base CDR3 DNA is kept, in frame starting at base 1. CDR1 SGHTS and CDR2 YDEGEE are derived from the germline V gene.

Sequencing was carried out using distant non-tumor lung tissue. The clonotype was recovered from a man in his sixties with non-small cell lung cancer. The chain joins TRBV5-8 to TRBJ1-5; 7 of the junction bases match TRBD1. Here the CDR3 is given as CASNSGQQYNQPQHF. The sequence in DNA is TGTGCCAGCAACTCGGGACAGCAATACAATCAGCCCCAGCATTTT.